The rows below give T cell receptor beta chains drawn from one sample of a study of T cell changes during pregnancy in multiple sclerosis. Profiling relied on immunoSEQ multiplex PCR, and the TCRdb table lists in-frame clones only, not all of them. Among under 80,000 clones listed, just under 95% were seen once. Sequenced material: peripheral blood, taken after pregnancy. The receptor set was obtained from a female donor in good health, enrolled as a control in a pregnancy study. The CDR3 runs from the conserved cysteine through the conserved F or W. A D gene is named only where the DNA matches it firmly. Clone size is not always given. Where it is, it says once, few, many or a class for expanded clones.

V	J	size	D	CDR3	DNA
TRBV15	TRBJ2-1	.	TRBD2	CATSWTSGNNEQFF	TGTGCCACCAGCTGGACTAGCGGTAACAATGAGCAGTTCTTC
TRBV5-4	TRBJ2-1	.	.	CASSLGALSGDEQFF	TGTGCCAGCAGCTTGGGGGCACTTTCCGGCGATGAGCAGTTCTTC
TRBV2	TRBJ1-2	.	.	CASVGGSKGYTF	TGTGCCAGCGTGGGGGGGTCGAAAGGCTACACCTTC
TRBV6-5	TRBJ2-7	.	TRBD1	CASRSPGGGHEQYF	TGTGCCAGCAGGTCTCCAGGGGGCGGGCACGAGCAGTACTTC
TRBV10-2	TRBJ2-7	.	.	CASSHRGSYEQYF	TGCGCCAGCAGTCACCGGGGATCCTACGAGCAGTACTTC
TRBV6-6	TRBJ2-2	once	TRBD1	CASSSPGQGGTGELFF	TGTGCCAGCAGTTCTCCGGGACAGGGGGGAACCGGGGAGCTGTTTTTT
TRBV11-2	TRBJ1-1	.	.	CASSLVGPEAFF	TGTGCCAGCAGCTTAGTGGGCCCGGAAGCTTTCTTT
TRBV28	TRBJ1-1	.	.	CASHKHTEAFF	TGTGCCAGCCACAAACACACTGAAGCTTTCTTT
TRBV10-1	TRBJ2-5	.	.	CASSDPGEETQYF	TGCGCCAGCAGTGACCCTGGGGAGGAGACCCAGTACTTC
TRBV7-9	TRBJ1-4	once	TRBD1	CASSLSRGQLNEKLFF	TGTGCCAGCAGTCTTTCGAGGGGACAGCTGAATGAAAAACTGTTTTTT
TRBV19	TRBJ2-7	.	TRBD1	CASSFGTGYEQYF	TGTGCCAGTAGTTTCGGGACAGGGTACGAGCAGTACTTC
TRBV27	TRBJ1-2	.	.	CASSSGLSGGLGGYTF	TGTGCCAGCAGTTCCGGGCTCTCCGGGGGGCTGGGTGGCTACACCTTC
TRBV4-1	TRBJ2-3	.	TRBD2	CASSQLAGTSTDTQYF	TGCGCCAGCAGCCAACTAGCGGGGACTAGCACAGATACGCAGTATTTT
TRBV7-6	TRBJ2-7	.	.	CASSFRGYEQYF	TGTGCCAGCAGCTTTCGGGGGTACGAGCAGTACTTC
TRBV11-2	TRBJ2-7	.	TRBD2	CASRPDFSGSSYEQYF	TGTGCCAGCAGACCCGACTTCAGCGGGAGCTCCTACGAGCAGTACTTC
TRBV4-1	TRBJ1-3	.	.	CASSQDLVSTIYF	TGCGCCAGCAGCCAAGATCTCGTTAGCACCATATATTTT
TRBV27	TRBJ2-7	.	TRBD2	CASSFGGSYEQYF	TGTGCCAGCAGTTTCGGGGGGTCCTACGAGCAGTACTTC
TRBV11-1	TRBJ2-4	.	.	CASSPGESAIAKNIQYF	TGTGCCAGCAGCCCCGGGGAAAGCGCTATAGCCAAAAACATTCAGTACTTC
TRBV5-1	TRBJ2-3	.	.	CASSRVGDTQYF	TGCGCCAGCTCCAGGGTTGGGGATACGCAGTATTTT
TRBV4-3	TRBJ2-3	.	.	CASSQVRTFTDTQYF	TGCGCCAGCAGCCAAGTCAGGACTTTCACAGATACGCAGTATTTT
TRBV14	TRBJ1-6	once	TRBD1	CASSQVDRGYSPLHF	TGTGCCAGCAGCCAAGTAGACAGGGGTTATTCACCCCTCCACTTT
TRBV4-1	TRBJ2-7	once	TRBD1	CASGKFMPPDRDDEQYF	TGCGCCAGCGGTAAATTTATGCCGCCGGACAGGGACGACGAGCAGTACTTC
TRBV10-2	TRBJ2-7	few	TRBD2	CASSGGSDSGGIYEQYF	TGCGCCAGCAGTGGTGGTTCGGATAGCGGGGGGATCTACGAGCAGTACTTC
TRBV2	TRBJ2-2	.	.	CASGTVNTGELFF	TGTGCCAGCGGGACTGTTAACACCGGGGAGCTGTTTTTT
TRBV4-3	TRBJ2-1	.	TRBD2	CASSRVAGGNEQFF	TGCGCCAGCAGCCGCGTAGCGGGAGGTAATGAGCAGTTCTTC
TRBV7-9	TRBJ1-4	.	.	CASSSEGIRNEKLFF	TGTGCCAGCAGCTCAGAGGGAATAAGGAATGAAAAACTGTTTTTT
TRBV25-1	TRBJ2-3	.	.	CASSEARVADTQYF	TGTGCCAGCAGTGAAGCCAGGGTAGCAGATACGCAGTATTTT
TRBV28	TRBJ1-5	.	.	CASSLRRNSNQPQHF	TGTGCCAGCAGTTTACGCAGGAATAGCAATCAGCCCCAGCATTTT
TRBV28	TRBJ2-3	.	TRBD2	CASSSGGLAGFTDTQYF	TGTGCCAGCAGTTCCGGGGGACTAGCAGGTTTTACAGATACGCAGTATTTT
TRBV5-4	TRBJ2-3	.	TRBD2	CASSSGSGRSSDTQYF	TGTGCCAGCAGCTCGGGTAGCGGGAGGAGCTCAGATACGCAGTATTTT
TRBV7-9	TRBJ2-7	.	TRBD1	CASSLGDSLHEQYF	TGTGCCAGCAGCTTGGGGGACAGCCTTCACGAGCAGTACTTC
TRBV28	TRBJ1-1	.	.	CASSFFARGSAFF	TGTGCCAGCAGTTTCTTTGCTAGGGGAAGCGCTTTCTTT
TRBV5-5	TRBJ1-1	once	.	CASSLEGVNTEAFF	TGTGCCAGCAGCTTGGAAGGGGTTAACACTGAAGCTTTCTTT
TRBV2	TRBJ1-1	.	TRBD1	CASRLRQGANTEAFF	TGTGCCAGCAGACTCCGACAGGGGGCGAACACTGAAGCTTTCTTT
TRBV19	TRBJ1-1	.	TRBD1	CASIQTGENTEAFF	TGTGCCAGTATCCAGACAGGGGAAAACACTGAAGCTTTCTTT
TRBV5-1	TRBJ1-3	.	.	CASSEDNSGNTIYF	TGCGCCAGCAGTGAGGACAACTCTGGAAACACCATATATTTT
TRBV28	TRBJ2-1	.	TRBD2	CASRASGASYNEQFF	TGTGCCAGCAGGGCTAGCGGGGCCTCCTACAATGAGCAGTTCTTC
TRBV19	TRBJ2-1	.	TRBD2	CASTPSGRHYNEQFF	TGTGCCAGTACCCCTAGCGGGAGGCACTACAATGAGCAGTTCTTC
TRBV6-5	TRBJ2-1	.	.	CASSDSTSNEQFF	TGTGCCAGCAGTGACTCGACTAGCAATGAGCAGTTCTTC
TRBV7-9	TRBJ2-3	.	TRBD2	CASSSWTSGTDTQYF	TGTGCCAGCAGTTCGTGGACTAGCGGGACAGATACGCAGTATTTT
TRBV9	TRBJ2-7	.	TRBD2	CASSPTDSGNSYEQYF	TGTGCCAGCAGCCCAACCGATAGCGGGAACTCCTACGAGCAGTACTTC
TRBV10-3	TRBJ1-2	.	.	CAIREGQHYGYTF	TGTGCCATCAGAGAAGGACAGCACTATGGCTACACCTTC
TRBV27	TRBJ2-1	.	TRBD2	CASSASGSGEQFF	TGTGCCAGCTCGGCTAGCGGGAGCGGTGAGCAGTTCTTC
TRBV6-5	TRBJ1-1	once	.	CASSYSFRGTEAFF	TGTGCCAGCAGTTACTCGTTCAGGGGTACTGAAGCTTTCTTT
TRBV30	TRBJ2-7	.	TRBD1	CAWRDTGTGETYEQYF	TGTGCCTGGAGAGACACCGGGACAGGGGAAACCTACGAGCAGTACTTC
TRBV5-5	TRBJ1-1	.	.	CASSPTVLVGAFF	TGTGCCAGCAGTCCGACAGTTTTAGTCGGGGCTTTCTTT
TRBV11-2	TRBJ2-7	once	.	CASSHDSTRFYEQYF	TGTGCCAGCAGCCACGACAGTACTCGATTCTACGAGCAGTACTTC
TRBV13	TRBJ2-1	.	TRBD1	CASSDRVSYNEQFF	TGTGCCAGCAGCGACAGGGTGTCCTACAATGAGCAGTTCTTC
TRBV6-1	TRBJ2-7	.	.	CASSVRDRSYEQYF	TGTGCCAGCAGTGTTCGTGACAGGTCCTACGAGCAGTACTTC
TRBV6-4	TRBJ1-2	.	.	CASSAPGGGYTF	TGTGCCAGCAGTGCCCCCGGGGGTGGCTACACCTTC
TRBV6-5	TRBJ2-7	.	.	CASSRDTSSYEQYF	TGTGCCAGCAGTCGGGACACGAGCTCCTACGAGCAGTACTTC
TRBV6-6	TRBJ2-7	.	TRBD1	CASRTGTGAFYEQYF	TGTGCCAGCAGGACCGGGACAGGGGCCTTCTACGAGCAGTACTTC
TRBV27	TRBJ2-7	.	.	CASSLGISYEQYF	TGTGCCAGCAGTTTAGGCATATCCTACGAGCAGTACTTC
TRBV5-6	TRBJ1-4	.	TRBD1	CASSYTGGSWILEKLFF	TGTGCCAGCAGCTACACAGGGGGTTCGTGGATCTTGGAAAAACTGTTTTTT
TRBV6-1	TRBJ1-1	.	.	CASRSDSGNTEAFF	TGTGCCAGCAGGTCGGACAGTGGGAACACTGAAGCTTTCTTT